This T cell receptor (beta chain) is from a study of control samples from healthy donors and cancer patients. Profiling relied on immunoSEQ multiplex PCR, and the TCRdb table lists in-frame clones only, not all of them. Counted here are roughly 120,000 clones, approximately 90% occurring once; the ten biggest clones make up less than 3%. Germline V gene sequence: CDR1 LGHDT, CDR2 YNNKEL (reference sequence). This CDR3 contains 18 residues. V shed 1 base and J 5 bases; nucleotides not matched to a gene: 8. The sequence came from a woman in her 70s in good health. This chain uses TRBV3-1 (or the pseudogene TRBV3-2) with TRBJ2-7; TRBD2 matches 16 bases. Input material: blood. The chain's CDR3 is CASSQALGLAGGLNEQYF. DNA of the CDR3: TGTGCCAGCAGCCAAGCGTTGGGACTAGCGGGGGGGCTCAACGAGCAGTACTTC.